The rows below give T cell receptor beta chains drawn from one sample of a study of blood T cell repertoires in COVID-19. Only in-frame clones appear in the TCRdb table, and some are missing; sequencing was by immunoSEQ multiplex PCR. The table records roughly 79,000 clones, approximately 82% of them present only once. Sequences were obtained from peripheral blood. The receptors derive from a human donor in a cohort sampled during active COVID-19. CDR3s include the opening cysteine and the closing phenylalanine or tryptophan. The order of the fields is D gene, clone size, J gene, V gene, CDR3 DNA, CDR3 protein. The D gene is left open where the match is weak. Not every row has a clone size; where given, it reads once, few, many or a size class.

d_gene: NA
abundance: NA
j_gene: TRBJ1-4
v_gene: TRBV11-2
CDR3nt: TGTGCCAGCAGCTTATGGAGTAATGAAAAACTGTTTTTT
CDR3aa: CASSLWSNEKLFF

d_gene: NA
abundance: NA
j_gene: TRBJ1-2
v_gene: TRBV6-2/TRBV6-3
CDR3nt: TGTGCCAGCAGTTACTCGAGCCCTAGAGGTGGCTACACCTTC
CDR3aa: CASSYSSPRGGYTF

d_gene: NA
abundance: NA
j_gene: TRBJ1-2
v_gene: TRBV3-1/TRBV3-2
CDR3nt: TGTGCCAGCAGCCAAGGTCTCCAGTCCTATGGCTACACCTTC
CDR3aa: CASSQGLQSYGYTF

d_gene: TRBD1
abundance: NA
j_gene: TRBJ1-1
v_gene: TRBV7-2
CDR3nt: TGTGCCAGCAGCTTAGAGGGACAGATTAACACTGAAGCTTTCTTT
CDR3aa: CASSLEGQINTEAFF

d_gene: NA
abundance: NA
j_gene: TRBJ1-2
v_gene: TRBV29-1
CDR3nt: TGCAGCGTTGCGGTGTCCCGGGATGGCTACACCTTC
CDR3aa: CSVAVSRDGYTF

d_gene: NA
abundance: NA
j_gene: TRBJ1-2
v_gene: TRBV3-1/TRBV3-2
CDR3nt: TGTGCCAGCAGCCAAGGACGAGGAGCCAATGGCTACACCTTC
CDR3aa: CASSQGRGANGYTF

d_gene: NA
abundance: NA
j_gene: TRBJ1-4
v_gene: TRBV12-3/TRBV12-4
CDR3nt: TGTGCCAGCAGCCGGGGGTTCTCCGAAAAACTGTTTTTT
CDR3aa: CASSRGFSEKLFF

d_gene: TRBD1
abundance: NA
j_gene: TRBJ2-7
v_gene: TRBV11-3
CDR3nt: TGTGCCAGCAGCACAGGGGGCACAAGCTCCTACGAGCAGTACTTC
CDR3aa: CASSTGGTSSYEQYF

d_gene: NA
abundance: NA
j_gene: TRBJ2-7
v_gene: TRBV28
CDR3nt: TGTGCCAGCATAAGTCAGGGTAGGGGGGAGCAGTACTTC
CDR3aa: CASISQGRGEQYF

d_gene: NA
abundance: NA
j_gene: TRBJ1-3
v_gene: TRBV5-1
CDR3nt: TGCGCCAGCAGCCTGGACAACTCTGGAAACACCATATATTTT
CDR3aa: CASSLDNSGNTIYF

d_gene: TRBD2
abundance: once
j_gene: TRBJ2-1
v_gene: TRBV24-1
CDR3nt: TGTGCCACCAGTGATTCCGGACTAGCGGGGGGGGATGAGCAGTTCTTC
CDR3aa: CATSDSGLAGGDEQFF

d_gene: NA
abundance: NA
j_gene: TRBJ2-7
v_gene: TRBV19
CDR3nt: TGTGCCAGTAGTATTAGTGGCCGGGTCTACGAGCAGTACTTC
CDR3aa: CASSISGRVYEQYF

d_gene: NA
abundance: NA
j_gene: TRBJ2-7
v_gene: TRBV10-3
CDR3nt: TGTGCCATCAGTGGGCAGGTCTCGTTCTACGAGCAGTACTTC
CDR3aa: CAISGQVSFYEQYF

d_gene: TRBD2
abundance: once
j_gene: TRBJ2-7
v_gene: TRBV3-1/TRBV3-2
CDR3nt: TGTGCCAGCACCACAGCCGCCCCAAGCGGGACTTACAACTACGAGCAGTACTTC
CDR3aa: CASTTAAPSGTYNYEQYF

d_gene: TRBD2
abundance: NA
j_gene: TRBJ2-7
v_gene: TRBV4-1
CDR3nt: TGCGCCAGCAGCCAAGACGGGGAGGGGCAGTACTTC
CDR3aa: CASSQDGEGQYF

d_gene: NA
abundance: NA
j_gene: TRBJ1-3
v_gene: TRBV7-8
CDR3nt: TGTGCCAGCAGCCACTCGACAGGCGCTCAATCTGGAAACACCATATATTTT
CDR3aa: CASSHSTGAQSGNTIYF

d_gene: NA
abundance: NA
j_gene: TRBJ1-5
v_gene: TRBV6-6
CDR3nt: TGTGCCAGCATCGACTTGGGGGCCGGACAGCCCCAGCATTTT
CDR3aa: CASIDLGAGQPQHF

d_gene: TRBD1
abundance: NA
j_gene: TRBJ2-4
v_gene: TRBV6-6
CDR3nt: TGTGCCAGCTACCAAGGGACAGGGGGCGCATACATTCAGTACTTC
CDR3aa: CASYQGTGGAYIQYF

d_gene: TRBD2
abundance: NA
j_gene: TRBJ2-5
v_gene: TRBV6-5
CDR3nt: TGTGCCAGCAGTTTTAGCGGGAGCGCTCGGGAGACCCAGTACTTC
CDR3aa: CASSFSGSARETQYF

d_gene: TRBD1
abundance: NA
j_gene: TRBJ2-1
v_gene: TRBV4-1
CDR3nt: TGCGCCAGCAGCAGGGGACAGTACAATGAGCAGTTCTTC
CDR3aa: CASSRGQYNEQFF

d_gene: TRBD1
abundance: NA
j_gene: TRBJ2-5
v_gene: TRBV6-5
CDR3nt: TGTGCCAGCTTAGCCGTAACAGGGGTTACAGAGACCCAGTACTTC
CDR3aa: CASLAVTGVTETQYF

d_gene: NA
abundance: NA
j_gene: TRBJ1-1
v_gene: TRBV4-1
CDR3nt: TGCGCCAGCAGCCAAGTGAGGGGGACTGAAGCTTTCTTT
CDR3aa: CASSQVRGTEAFF